Described below is a single T cell receptor beta chain sequence and its context. At one end the junction does not follow the germline gene, possibly because of a read error. TCRbeta libraries were built with three rounds of nested PCR, modified from ARM-PCR. Via MiXCR, TCRdb re-called the multiplex PCR reads, giving one row per CDR3 protein. The repertoire holds approximately 90,000 distinct CDR3 sequences, about 70% seen once, with approximately 20% in the top ten. This sample is drawn from a study of tumor and adjacent non-tumor tissue in lung cancer. The template was RNA from unsorted bulk tissue. CDR1 is SGHNT, CDR2 YENEEA, per germline. The CDR3 consists of 13 residues.

The sequence was obtained from a man between 60 and 75 years old with non-small cell lung cancer. Sample: lung tumor tissue. The rearrangement links TRBV11-3 to TRBJ1-2, with 10 bases fitting TRBD1. This chain's CDR3 is CASNLGTGVGYIF. CDR3 coding DNA: TGTGCCAGCAACCTCGGGACAGGGGTTGGCTACATCTTC.